The present entry profiles one TCR beta chain with its context. Unique molecular identifiers were linked by the library to individual cDNA molecules. Authors' methods: Sequenced samples showed a median of approximately 100,000 TCRs each, with counts running from about 20,000 to 690,000. TCRdb reanalysed the RACE reads using MiXCR and keeps one entry per CDR3 protein. What appears here as the V and J calls and clone size reflects TCRdb's work, not the paper's. The data hold about 31,000 distinct CDR3 sequences, with 7% to 8.5% observed a single time. Time point reported: healthy volunteer bleed at 2 weeks. Extraction yielded total RNA from whole blood (unfractionated). The sample comes from a study of human T cells and chemical hapten exposure. Study-wide context: Small volume differences among pooled libraries mainly caused per-sample TCR yield variation.

Germline CDR1 is SGHTA and CDR2 is FQGNSA. After removal of 4 bases from V and 5 bases from J, the junction contained 2 bases not matched to a gene. There are 14 residues in the CDR3. The sequenced material came from whole blood. The source is a human donor in good health. Some clones in this sample may be carry-over from other donors' samples. The genes are TRBV7-2 and TRBJ2-1; 10 bases agree with TRBD2. CDR3: CASSWTSGHNEQFF. The CDR3 region has the DNA TGTGCCAGCAGCTGGACTAGCGGTCACAATGAGCAGTTCTTC. Looking up the rest from reference TRBV7-2 and TRBJ2-1 gives the full variable domain: GAGVSQSPSNKVTEKGKDVELRCDPISGHTALYWYRQSLGQGLEFLIYFQGNSAPDKSGLPSDRFSAERTGGSVSTLTIQRTQQEDSAVYLCASSWTSGHNEQFFGPGTRLTVL.